This T cell receptor beta chain was documented in a study of blood T cell repertoires in COVID-19 (dated by TCRdb to 2020 to 2022). As for the study more broadly: Samples covering the acute and convalescent phases of COVID-19 were provided by collaborators in the United States, Italy and Spain. The material from the prospective study consisted of cDNA or gDNA derived from T cells, B-cell-depleted T cells, or PBMCs. Subjects who had been exposed to COVID-19, were actively infected with it, or had recovered from it provided the deeply sampled blood TCRbeta repertoires that made up the dataset. A freely available public database, intended as a resource for researchers studying the immune response to SARS-CoV-2, is where the repertoires were released. Samples came from the ongoing ImmuneRACE study (first 160 participants) plus 1,254 subjects from 6 global collaborators. Sample metadata almost always included a de-identified subject ID, COVID-19 status, age in years and sex. Where available, HLA class I and class II types were taken from metadata supplied by the sample provider and were not determined by assay-based typing. Points the paper makes about the study in general: The quantity of clinical and demographic metadata differed by source and by participant and was supplied without curation.

Concerning this clone itself: It has no known antigen specificity. No base quality information exists; no much larger clone differs at one position.

V is pared back by 0 bases and J by 8 bases, with 13 bases lying between the germline termini. According to the germline V gene, CDR1 reads MGHDK and CDR2 reads SYGVNS. Spanning cysteine to phenylalanine, the CDR3 consists of 15 amino acids. Kept here is only the CDR3 DNA, which spans 45 bases and is read in frame from base 1. Each collaborating institution followed its own protocols to collect whole blood in K2EDTA tubes. For TCRbeta analysis, collaborators shipped samples in one of three forms: frozen whole blood, isolated PBMCs, or DNA extracted from either of those sample types. The immunoSEQ Assay, a bias-controlled multiplex PCR, was used to amplify TCRbeta CDR3 regions from genomic DNA. As for the original processing: Nucleated cell counts per sample were estimated from amplification of reference gene primers within the assay. To quantify the absolute abundance of each unique TCRbeta CDR3 rearrangement, sequence reads were collapsed and filtered. For each sample, productive Simpson clonality was calculated as the square root of Simpson's diversity index across productive rearrangements. TCRdb took over this immuneACCESS table, retaining in-frame rearrangements with V and J assigned. Such tables are incomplete; in checked studies, under half of the missing clones stem from an unresolved V gene, and the remainder is unexplained. The V and J calls and clone size were taken over from that table, and D and trimming were inferred from the DNA. This sample holds about 230,000 clones; over 80% were observed only once. The ten most abundant clones make up 2% to 3% of the sample.

Sequenced material: peripheral blood. In this chain, TRBV25-1 is recombined with TRBJ1-4; a weak D assignment points to TRBD1 (6 bases agree). This receptor was identified in an older woman with active or convalescent COVID-19. The CDR3 region: CASSEYQGREEKLFF. The bases are TGTGCCAGCAGTGAATATCAGGGGAGGGAGGAAAAACTGTTTTTT.